This TCR beta chain was sequenced for a study of cytotoxic CD8 clonotypes in ibrutinib-treated CLL. Overall study results and limits: Sustained-remission and progressing patients were not sampled at matched times. Contraction or stability on treatment was seen for public clonotypes, which were uncommon. The study found baseline clonality above age-matched healthy donors, tracking circulating CD8+ T-cell counts.

Libraries were prepared by immunoSEQ multiplex PCR; TCRdb keeps only in-frame clonotypes and omits some of them. The repertoire holds approximately 330,000 clones, about 77% seen once, with more than 6% in the top ten. This clone was observed a few times. Antigen specificity is unknown. Looked up from germline, CDR1 is DFQATT and CDR2 is SNEGSKA (reference sequence). The CDR3 sequence is 11 residues long. V lost 6 bases and J lost 7, with 12 bases in between. The specimen comprised PBMCs, sampled before ibrutinib treatment. This rearrangement joins TRBV20-1 to TRBJ1-2; D gene ambiguous. The receptor comes from a human donor with chronic lymphocytic leukemia. CDR3 DNA: TGCAGTGCCAAAGACGGAGCTGGCTACACCTTC. It translates to CSAKDGAGYTF.